The source of this T cell receptor (beta chain) is a study of T cell repertoires in cytomegalovirus infection. Study-wide context: Based on public TCR beta signatures, there were indications of CMV infection and of a matching HLA type.

TCRdb recomputed calls from the reads with MiXCR, one row per CDR3 protein. The top ten hold about 10% of the sample, which has some 300,000 distinct CDR3 sequences, around 13% seen once. General study results and limits: Pooled public TCR beta family frequency picked out CMV carriers with the relevant HLA. What dominated the ex vivo response were HLA-C-restricted CMV-specific TCR beta clonotypes.

CDR1 and CDR2 from the germline V gene are MDHEN and SYDVKM. Between the trimmed V and J ends, which lost 10 bases and 5 bases, there was a span of 17 bases. The CDR3 contains 14 residues. This clonotype has at least ten counts. Its target is unknown. The sequence derives from a human donor in good health (CMV status not recorded). Some clones in this sample may be carry-over from other donors' samples. The sequenced sample was PBMCs. The chain has TRBV28 and TRBJ2-2; weak D call: TRBD2 (5 bases). The CDR3 DNA is TGTGCCACTCGTCGACCGGCGGGTACCGGGGAGCTGTTTTTT. Residues: CATRRPAGTGELFF.